This T cell receptor beta chain was sequenced in a study of PD-1 blockade in mismatch repair-deficient tumors (dated by TCRdb to about 2017). Looking at the study overall: Between late 2013 and late 2016, approximately 90 consecutive patients with about 11 mismatch repair-deficient cancer types, all previously treated and progressing, were enrolled in the trial. Tumor-associated T cell clones were tracked in the peripheral blood of patients responding to PD-1 blockade by deep sequencing of TCR CDR3 regions.

The meaning of the sample's time point label: identical approximately eleven-day culture without peptide (control). For each enrolled patient, mismatch repair deficiency was established using either polymerase chain reaction or immunohistochemistry. A few patients who responded to pembrolizumab therapy underwent TCR sequencing. Each of seven ELISpot-reactive candidate neoantigen peptides was used in an approximately 9-day in vitro stimulation prior to TCR sequencing. As the baseline for calculating clone fold-changes, a control culture with no peptide was run in an identical way. Pembrolizumab PD-1 blockade was prospectively tested in advanced mismatch repair-deficient cancers, regardless of tissue of origin, in the phase II trial. On the study overall, not on this receptor specifically: Clonal expansion was elicited by three of seven peptides, and over a hundred unique blood TCRs were yielded, about 7 of which were also found in tumor; all positive peptides were derived from frameshift mutations. Clones residing in the tumor, which were often undetectable in blood before treatment, expanded quickly after pembrolizumab and then contracted, generally before radiologic responses.

Points on this clone: The target of this receptor is not known. Base qualities were left out, and no much larger clone turns up one base away.

The library was built by means of the immunoSEQ multiplex PCR assay. Per the original workflow: Clones were defined as neoantigen-specific by significant expansion to the relevant peptide and no significant expansion to any other tested peptide. TCRdb re-hosts the immuneACCESS table, in-frame sequences only. Its copies lack some clones; in the studies checked, an unresolved V gene accounts for under half of them, and the cause for the rest is not known. The DNA was the basis for D and trimming; V, J and clone size are from that table. Across this sample there are about 14,000 clones, with more than 75% seen only once. Jointly, the top ten make up 10% to 12% of the sample. Sequenced here: cells cultured in vitro, sampled from a patient treated with pembrolizumab. This sequence originates from an adult with mismatch repair-deficient cancer.

The CDR3 corresponds to CASSPGTSLANTQYF. In nucleotides, the sequence is TGTGCCAGCAGCCCCGGGACTAGTCTAGCAAATACGCAGTATTTT. The rearrangement combines TRBV11-3 with TRBJ2-3, with TRBD2 matching 8 junction bases. Reading the germline V gene gives CDR1 SGHNT and CDR2 YENEEA. V is pruned by 5 bases and J by 7 bases, leaving 11 bases of the junction without a gene match. Its CDR3 holds 15 amino acids, cysteine through phenylalanine. The entry retains the CDR3 DNA only, 45 bases that are in frame from base 1.